The text below deals with one T cell receptor beta chain. The antigen remains undetermined. The CDR3 extends 3 residues past the end of the read, so its final part is completed from the germline J gene. Profiling relied on immunoSEQ multiplex PCR, and the TCRdb table lists in-frame clones only, not all of them. This repertoire includes more than 11,000 clones. CDR1 GTSNPN and CDR2 SVGIG come from the germline V gene (reference sequence). CDR3 size: 14 residues. V lost 3 bases and J lost 8; bases outside the gene matches: 7. This sample is part of a study of T cells in women clearing cervical HPV infection. Study context: Blood came at first lesion visit for cases, post-clearance for controls.

Points from the study as a whole: Cases carried less TRBV6-7 than controls: about 0.1% versus 0.15%. Richness differences could reflect unmeasured T-cell content per sample.

The sequenced sample consisted of blood buffy coat. The TCR sequence derives from a woman between 18 and 70 years old with a cervical HPV16 infection that either progressed to CIN3+ or cleared (not recorded which). This chain uses TRBV30 with TRBJ1-6; 7 bases match TRBD1. The CDR3 reads CAWRMGQPYSPLHF. CDR3 DNA (partial): TGTGCCTGGAGGATGGGACAGCCTTATTCACCC.